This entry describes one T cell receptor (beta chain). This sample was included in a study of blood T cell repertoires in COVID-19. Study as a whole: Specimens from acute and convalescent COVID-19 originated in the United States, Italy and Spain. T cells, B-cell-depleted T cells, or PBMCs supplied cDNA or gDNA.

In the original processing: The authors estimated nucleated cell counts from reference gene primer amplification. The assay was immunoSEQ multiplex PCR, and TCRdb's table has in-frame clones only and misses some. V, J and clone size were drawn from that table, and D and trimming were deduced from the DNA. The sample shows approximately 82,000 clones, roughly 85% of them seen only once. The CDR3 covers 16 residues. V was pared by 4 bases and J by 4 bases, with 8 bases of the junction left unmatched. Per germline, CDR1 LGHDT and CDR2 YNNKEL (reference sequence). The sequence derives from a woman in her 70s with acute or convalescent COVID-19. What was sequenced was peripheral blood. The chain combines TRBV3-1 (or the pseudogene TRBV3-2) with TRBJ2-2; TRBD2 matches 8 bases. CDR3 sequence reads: CASSRYSGSGTGELFF. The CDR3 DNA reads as TGTGCCAGCAGCCGCTACAGCGGGAGTGGCACCGGGGAGCTGTTTTTT.